This record looks at one T cell receptor beta chain sequence and its context. What it binds is unknown. Trimming stripped 2 bases from V and 5 bases from J, with 9 bases between. Germline CDR1 SEHNR, CDR2 FQNEAQ (reference sequence). The CDR3 is 13 amino acids. With 60 Vbeta and 13 Jbeta primers, the PCR was carried out. Using immunoSEQ multiplex PCR, the repertoire was profiled, and TCRdb retains in-frame clones only, with some absent. The sample contains 130,000 to 150,000 clones, more than 70% of which appear only once. The data belong to a study of cytomegalovirus exposure and HLA in healthy donors. Study-wide results and limits: An assumption of roughly uniform sequencing depth across donors underlay the presence/absence analyses. As was reported, the classifier diagnosed cytomegalovirus status with high specificity and sensitivity. Excluded were some V segments that proved indistinguishable, including TRBV6-2 and TRBV6-3.

The chain links TRBV7-9 to TRBJ1-1; D may be TRBD1 (5 bases). This TCR was recovered from a woman in her forties or fifties in good health and CMV-seronegative. Sequenced: PBMCs. CDR3 sequence reads: CASSLREGTEAFF. The CDR3 DNA is TGTGCCAGCAGCTTAAGGGAGGGGACTGAAGCTTTCTTT.